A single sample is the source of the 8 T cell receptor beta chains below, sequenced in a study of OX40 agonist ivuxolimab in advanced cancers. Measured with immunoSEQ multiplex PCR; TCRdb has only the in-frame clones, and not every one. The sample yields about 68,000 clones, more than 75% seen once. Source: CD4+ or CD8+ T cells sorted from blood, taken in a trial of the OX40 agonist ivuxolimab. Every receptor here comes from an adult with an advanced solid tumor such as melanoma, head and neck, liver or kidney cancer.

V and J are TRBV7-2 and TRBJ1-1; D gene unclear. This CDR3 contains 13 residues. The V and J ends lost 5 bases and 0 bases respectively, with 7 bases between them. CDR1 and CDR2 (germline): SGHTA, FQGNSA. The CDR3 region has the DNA TGTGCCAGCAGCCCCTTTGTGAACACTGAAGCTTTCTTT. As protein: CASSPFVNTEAFF.

The CDR3 DNA reads TGTGCCAGCAGCTTGCGGGACAGGTCCCCAGATACGCAGTATTTT. Its translation: CASSLRDRSPDTQYF. The genes are TRBV7-2 and TRBJ2-3, with TRBD1 matching 8 bases. Unmatched junction bases numbered 6, after V lost 3 bases and J lost 4 bases. CDR1 SGHTA and CDR2 FQGNSA come from the germline V gene. The CDR3 runs 15 residues.

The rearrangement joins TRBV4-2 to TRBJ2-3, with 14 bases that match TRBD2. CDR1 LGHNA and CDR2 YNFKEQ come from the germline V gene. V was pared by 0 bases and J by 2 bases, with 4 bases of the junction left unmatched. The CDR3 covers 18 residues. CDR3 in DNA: TGTGCCAGCAGCCAAGAGACTAGCGGGGGGGCAGCCACAGATACGCAGTATTTT. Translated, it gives CASSQETSGGAATDTQYF.

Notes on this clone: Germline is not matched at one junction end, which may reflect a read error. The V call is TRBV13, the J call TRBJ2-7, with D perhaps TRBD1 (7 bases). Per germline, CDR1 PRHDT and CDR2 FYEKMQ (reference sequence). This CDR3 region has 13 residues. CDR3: CASSRGTAYEQHF. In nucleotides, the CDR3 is TGTGCCAGCAGCCGGGGGACAGCCTACGAGCAGCACTTC.

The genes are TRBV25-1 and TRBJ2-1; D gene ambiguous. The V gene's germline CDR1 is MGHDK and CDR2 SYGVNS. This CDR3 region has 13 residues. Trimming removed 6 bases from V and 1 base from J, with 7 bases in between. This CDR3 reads CASRALSYNEQFF. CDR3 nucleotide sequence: TGTGCCAGCAGGGCGTTATCCTACAATGAGCAGTTCTTC. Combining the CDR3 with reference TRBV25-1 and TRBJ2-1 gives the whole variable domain EADIYQTPRYLVIGTGKKITLECSQTMGHDKMYWYQQDPGMELHLIHYSYGVNSTEKGDLSSESTVSRIRTEHFPLTLESARPSHTSQYLCASRALSYNEQFFGPGTRLTVL.

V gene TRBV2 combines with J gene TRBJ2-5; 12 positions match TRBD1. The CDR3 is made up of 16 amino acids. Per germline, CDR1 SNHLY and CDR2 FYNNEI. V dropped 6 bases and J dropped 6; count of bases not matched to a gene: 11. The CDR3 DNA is TGTGCCAGCAGGCTACCGGGACAGGGGGCTGGTCAGACCCAGTACTTC. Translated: CASRLPGQGAGQTQYF.

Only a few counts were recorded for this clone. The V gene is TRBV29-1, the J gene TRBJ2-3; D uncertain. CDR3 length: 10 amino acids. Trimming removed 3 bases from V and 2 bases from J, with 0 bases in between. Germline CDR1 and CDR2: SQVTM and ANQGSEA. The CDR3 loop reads CSVDTDTQYF. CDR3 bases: TGCAGCGTTGACACAGATACGCAGTATTTT.

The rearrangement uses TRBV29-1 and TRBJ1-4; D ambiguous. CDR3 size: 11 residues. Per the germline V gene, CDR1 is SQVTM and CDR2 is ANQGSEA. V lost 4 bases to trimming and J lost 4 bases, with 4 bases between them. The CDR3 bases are TGCAGCGTTGTTGGTAATGAAAAACTGTTTTTT. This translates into CSVVGNEKLFF.